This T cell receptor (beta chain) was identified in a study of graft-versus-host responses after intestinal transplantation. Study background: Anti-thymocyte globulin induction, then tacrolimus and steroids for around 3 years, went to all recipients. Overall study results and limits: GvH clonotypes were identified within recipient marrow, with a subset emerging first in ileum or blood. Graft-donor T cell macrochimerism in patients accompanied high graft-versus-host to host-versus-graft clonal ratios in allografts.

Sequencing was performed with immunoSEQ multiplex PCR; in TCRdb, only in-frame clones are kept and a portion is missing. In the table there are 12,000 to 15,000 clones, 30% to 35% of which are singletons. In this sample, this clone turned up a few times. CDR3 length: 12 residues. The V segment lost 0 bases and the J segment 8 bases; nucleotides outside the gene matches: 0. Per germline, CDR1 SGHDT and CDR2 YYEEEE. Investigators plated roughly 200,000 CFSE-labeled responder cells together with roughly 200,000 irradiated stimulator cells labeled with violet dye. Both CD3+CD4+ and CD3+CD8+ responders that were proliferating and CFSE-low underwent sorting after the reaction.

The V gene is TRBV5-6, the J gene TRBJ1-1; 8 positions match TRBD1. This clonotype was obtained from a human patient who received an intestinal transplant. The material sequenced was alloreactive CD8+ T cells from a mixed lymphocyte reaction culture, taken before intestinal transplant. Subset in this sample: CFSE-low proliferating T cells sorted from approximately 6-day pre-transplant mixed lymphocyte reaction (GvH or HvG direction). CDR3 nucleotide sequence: TGTGCCAGCAGCTTGGGACAGGGGGAAGCTTTCTTT. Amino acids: CASSLGQGEAFF.